This passage covers 19 T cell receptor beta chains from one sample sequenced in a study of glioma-infiltrating T cells after dendritic cell vaccination. Here immunoSEQ multiplex PCR was the method, and the copy in TCRdb shows in-frame clones only, minus some. This table holds fewer than 50,000 clones, approximately 82% found once. The specimen comprised blood, sampled before dendritic cell vaccination. Receptor source: a human donor with glioblastoma.

CDR3 protein: CASSLPTGGVYGYTF. The CDR3 nucleotides are TGTGCCAGCAGTTTACCGACAGGGGGCGTTTATGGCTACACCTTC. The chain couples TRBV28 to TRBJ1-2, with TRBD1 identical over 10 bases. V lost 2 bases, J lost 5 bases, and 5 bases stayed unmatched. This CDR3 is built from 15 residues. Germline CDR1 is MDHEN and CDR2 is SYDVKM.

This chain joins TRBV6-5 and TRBJ1-2, with 10 bases identical to TRBD1. CDR3 size: 16 residues. Germline CDR1 is MNHEY and CDR2 is SVGAGI. The trim removed 2 bases at V and 4 bases at J, leaving 7 bases unmatched. The CDR3 reads CASSYVRTGGSYGYTF. CDR3 in DNA: TGTGCCAGCAGTTACGTTAGGACAGGGGGAAGCTATGGCTACACCTTC.

V and J are TRBV6-5 and TRBJ2-1, with a tentative D call TRBD1 (6 bases). The V end lost 4 bases, the J end lost 9 bases, and 13 bases lay between the germline ends. The CDR3 totals 13 residues. Germline CDR1 and CDR2: MNHEY and SVGAGI. The CDR3: CASSSYRAGEQFF. The CDR3 region has the DNA TGTGCCAGCAGTTCTTACAGGGCGGGTGAGCAGTTCTTC.

The genes are TRBV11-1 and TRBJ1-1; D not certain. Trimming shortened V by 2 bases and J by 5 bases, and 9 bases separated the two germline ends. Germline CDR1 is SGHAT and CDR2 is FQDESV (reference sequence). The CDR3 contains 13 residues. The DNA of the CDR3 is TGTGCCAGCAGCTTATTATCAGAAACTGAAGCTTTCTTT. It specifies CASSLLSETEAFF.

This clone has just one count. The rearrangement joins TRBV5-6 to TRBJ1-4, with D tentatively TRBD1 (6 bases). Between the trimmed V and J ends, which lost 4 bases and 7 bases, there was a span of 14 bases. Germline CDR1 is SGHDT and CDR2 is YYEEEE. The CDR3 runs 14 residues. The DNA of the CDR3 is TGTGCCAGCAGCCCGACAGGTATTAGTGAAAAACTGTTTTTT. Amino acid sequence: CASSPTGISEKLFF. The variable domain in full, with the rest retrieved from reference TRBV5-6 and TRBJ1-4, is DAGVTQSPTHLIKTRGQQVTLRCSPKSGHDTVSWYQQALGQGPQFIFQYYEEEERQRGNFPDRFSGHQFPNYSSELNVNALLLGDSALYLCASSPTGISEKLFFGSGTQLSVL.

This chain links TRBV15 with TRBJ2-1; tentative D call: TRBD2 (7 bases). V was trimmed by 5 bases and J by 6 bases, leaving 14 bases between them. CDR3 size: 14 residues. CDR1 and CDR2 (germline): LNHNV, YYDKDF (reference sequence). In DNA form, the CDR3 reads TGTGCCACCAGCGGACGGGGGGCCAGCAATGAGCAGTTCTTC. Translation: CATSGRGASNEQFF.

V is TRBV5-6 and J is TRBJ2-1, with 9 bases that match TRBD2. The CDR3 spans 14 residues. After removal of 6 bases from V and 8 bases from J, the junction contained 9 bases not matched to a gene. The germline CDR1 and CDR2 sequences are SGHDT and YYEEEE. The CDR3 DNA follows: TGTGCCAGCACGCGGGGGGGCGACTTAGATGAGCAGTTCTTC. This encodes CASTRGGDLDEQFF.

J is TRBJ2-3 and V is TRBV9, with 8 bases identical to TRBD2. The V and J ends lost 0 bases and 3 bases, in that order; junction bases with no gene match: 6. CDR1 is SGDLS and CDR2 is YYNGEE in the germline V gene. The CDR3 is 16 amino acids. The CDR3 protein is CASSVDLGGATDTQYF. The CDR3 DNA reads TGTGCCAGCAGCGTAGATCTCGGGGGGGCAACAGATACGCAGTATTTT.

The rearrangement joins TRBV5-5 to TRBJ1-1; TRBD1 matches at 8 bases. CDR3 length: 15 amino acids. Losses at the gene ends were 1 base for V and 4 bases for J; bases not matched to a gene: 6. Germline V gene lookup returns CDR1 SGHKS and CDR2 YYEKEE (reference sequence). The CDR3 spells CASSLSGQGITEAFF. The CDR3 nucleotides read TGTGCCAGCAGCTTGAGCGGACAGGGCATCACTGAAGCTTTCTTT.

V gene TRBV15 combines with J gene TRBJ2-3, with TRBD2 matching over 8 bases. After removal of 8 bases from V and 2 bases from J, the junction contained 9 bases not matched to a gene. The germline CDR1 and CDR2 sequences are LNHNV and YYDKDF (reference sequence). The CDR3 has 15 amino acids. Here the CDR3 reads CATLSKRGLTDTQYF. As DNA, the CDR3 is TGTGCCACCTTAAGCAAGCGGGGGCTCACAGATACGCAGTATTTT.

The chain recombines TRBV30 with TRBJ1-2; TRBD1 might be the D (5 bases). V dropped 3 bases and J dropped 4 bases, with 15 bases sitting between them. CDR3 length: 14 residues. Germline V gene lookup returns CDR1 GTSNPN and CDR2 SVGIG (reference sequence). The DNA for the CDR3 is TGTGCCTGGAGCGTACCGGGGGGAGCCTATGGCTACACCTTC. The encoded protein is CAWSVPGGAYGYTF.

This clone has a handful of counts. At one boundary the junction diverges from the germline segment, which might be a read error. Other nucleotide sequences in the sample specify the same CDR3. The gene calls are TRBV27 and TRBJ1-6; a weak D match, TRBD1 (5 bases). This CDR3 region has 16 residues. The germline V gene has CDR1 MNHEY and CDR2 SMNVEV (reference sequence). The CDR3 region is CASSLEGRSYNSPLHF. The CDR3 DNA reads TGTGCCAGCAGTTTGGAGGGGCGCTCCTATAATTCCCCCCTCCACTTT.

This rearrangement joins TRBV29-1 to TRBJ1-2; D perhaps matches TRBD1 (6 bases). The CDR3 loop spans 13 amino acids. The V end lost 6 bases, the J end lost 8 bases, and 19 bases lay between the germline ends. Germline V gene lookup returns CDR1 SQVTM and CDR2 ANQGSEA. In nucleotides, the CDR3 is TGCAGCGTCCAAACAAACAGGGTGGGGGGCTACACCTTC. It specifies CSVQTNRVGGYTF. Complete variable domain (other parts from reference TRBV29-1 and TRBJ1-2): SAVISQKPSRDICQRGTSLTIQCQVDSQVTMMFWYRQQPGQSLTLIATANQGSEATYESGFVIDKFPISRPNLTFSTLTVSNMSPEDSSIYLCSVQTNRVGGYTFGSGTRLTVV.

This rearrangement joins TRBV7-9 to TRBJ1-1; D is unclear. This CDR3 comprises 14 residues. V lost 2 bases to trimming and J lost 0 bases, with 7 bases between them. Germline loops: CDR1 SEHNR, CDR2 FQNEAQ (reference sequence). The CDR3: CASSLSRLNTEAFF. The CDR3 region has the DNA TGTGCCAGCAGCTTATCCAGGTTGAACACTGAAGCTTTCTTT.

The chain couples TRBV7-9 to TRBJ2-7; 9 positions agree with TRBD1. V lost 10 bases, J lost 5 bases, and 21 bases stayed unmatched. The CDR3 spans 17 residues. The V gene's germline CDR1 is SEHNR and CDR2 FQNEAQ (reference sequence). The CDR3 DNA reads TGTGCCACCGCTAGAGCAGGCCTCATACAGGGGGCCCACGAGCAGTACTTC. Protein sequence: CATARAGLIQGAHEQYF.

This chain joins TRBV11-2 and TRBJ2-5, with TRBD1 matching 7 bases. V dropped 5 bases and J dropped 4; count of bases not matched to a gene: 7. In germline, CDR1 is SGHAT, CDR2 FQNNGV. This CDR3 has 14 amino acids. The CDR3 loop is CASSRDRARETQYF. CDR3 DNA: TGTGCCAGCAGCCGAGACAGGGCCCGAGAGACCCAGTACTTC.

Concerning this clone: The sample carries other DNA sequences with the same CDR3. This chain links TRBV10-1 with TRBJ1-6, with TRBD1 matching over 7 bases. After removal of 8 bases from V and 0 bases from J, the junction contained 13 bases not matched to a gene. The CDR3 runs to 18 residues. CDR1 is WNHNN and CDR2 is SYGVQD in the germline V gene (reference sequence). CDR3 in amino acids: CASYPPGTDSSYNSPLHF. The CDR3 nucleotides are TGCGCCAGCTACCCTCCTGGGACAGATAGCTCCTATAATTCACCCCTCCACTTT.

This chain uses TRBV28 with TRBJ1-5, with D maybe TRBD1 (5 bases). The CDR3 covers 15 residues. Per germline, CDR1 MDHEN and CDR2 SYDVKM. Trimming removed 2 bases from V and 6 bases from J, with 14 bases in between. CDR3 loop: CASSLGAGSGQPQHF. In DNA form, the CDR3 reads TGTGCCAGCAGTTTAGGGGCAGGGTCGGGTCAGCCCCAGCATTTT.

This rearrangement joins TRBV7-2 to TRBJ1-2; 7 bases fit TRBD1. The ends lost 3 bases at V and 7 bases at J; junction bases unmatched: 11. Germline V gene sequence: CDR1 SGHTA, CDR2 FQGNSA. The CDR3 sequence is 15 residues long. The chain's CDR3 is CASSFLGQAAGGYTF. The CDR3 DNA reads as TGTGCCAGCAGCTTCCTAGGACAGGCGGCGGGTGGCTACACCTTC. Combining the CDR3 with reference TRBV7-2 and TRBJ1-2 gives the whole variable domain GAGVSQSPSNKVTEKGKDVELRCDPISGHTALYWYRQSLGQGLEFLIYFQGNSAPDKSGLPSDRFSAERTGGSVSTLTIQRTQQEDSAVYLCASSFLGQAAGGYTFGSGTRLTVV.